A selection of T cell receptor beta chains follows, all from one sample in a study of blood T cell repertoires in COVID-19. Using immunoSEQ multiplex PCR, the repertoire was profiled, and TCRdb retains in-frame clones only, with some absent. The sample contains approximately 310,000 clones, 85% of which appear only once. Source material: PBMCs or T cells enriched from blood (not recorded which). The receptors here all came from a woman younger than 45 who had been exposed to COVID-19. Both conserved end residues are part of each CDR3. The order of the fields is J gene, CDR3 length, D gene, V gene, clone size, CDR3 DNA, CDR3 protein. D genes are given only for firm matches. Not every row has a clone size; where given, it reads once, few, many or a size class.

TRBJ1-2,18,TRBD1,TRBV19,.,TGTGCCAGTAGTATAATCGGGACAGGGGGGCATTCTAGCTATGGCTACACCTTC,CASSIIGTGGHSSYGYTF
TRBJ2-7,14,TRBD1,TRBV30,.,TGTGCCTGGAGGACCGGGACAGGGCTAAACGAGCAGTACTTC,CAWRTGTGLNEQYF
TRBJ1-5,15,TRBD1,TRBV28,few,TGTGCCAGCAGCCTGGACAGGGGGGGCAATCAGCCCCAGCATTTT,CASSLDRGGNQPQHF
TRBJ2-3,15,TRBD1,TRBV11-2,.,TGTGCCAGCAGCCCCTTGGACAGGGGCGCAGATACGCAGTATTTT,CASSPLDRGADTQYF
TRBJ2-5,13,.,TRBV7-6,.,TGTGCCAGCAGACCACGGGTGGGAGAGACCCAGTACTTC,CASRPRVGETQYF
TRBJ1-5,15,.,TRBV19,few,TGTGCCAGTAGGGAGCAGGGCTTTAGCAATCAGCCCCAGCATTTT,CASREQGFSNQPQHF
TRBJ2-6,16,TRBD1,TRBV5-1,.,TGCGCCAGCAGCACCCGGGGACAGGGAGGTCCCAACGTCCTGACTTTC,CASSTRGQGGPNVLTF
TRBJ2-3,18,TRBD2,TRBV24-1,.,TGTGCCACCAGTGATTTGGTGTTTGCGGGAGCCGGCACAGATACGCAGTATTTT,CATSDLVFAGAGTDTQYF
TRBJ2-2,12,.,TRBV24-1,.,TGTGCCACCAGTGATTTCGCCGGGGAGCTGTTTTTT,CATSDFAGELFF
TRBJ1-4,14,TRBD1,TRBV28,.,TGTGCCAGCAGTTTATCGAGGGCAGGGGGAAAACTGTTTTTT,CASSLSRAGGKLFF
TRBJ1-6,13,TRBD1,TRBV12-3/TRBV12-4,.,TGTGCCAGCAACGACAGGGTAACTTCACCCCTCCACTTT,CASNDRVTSPLHF
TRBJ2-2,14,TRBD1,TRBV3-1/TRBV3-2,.,TGTGCCAGCAGCCCCTACAGGGGAACCGGGGAGCTGTTTTTT,CASSPYRGTGELFF
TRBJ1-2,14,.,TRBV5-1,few,TGCGCCAGCAGCCCATCAGGGGTTGGAGATGGCTACACCTTC,CASSPSGVGDGYTF
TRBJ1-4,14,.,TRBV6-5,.,TGTGCCAGCAGGGGGCATTCGGCTAATGAAAAACTGTTTTTT,CASRGHSANEKLFF
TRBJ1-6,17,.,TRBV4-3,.,TGCGCCAGCAGCCAAGATGCGGGAAGTAGCTATAATTCACCCCTCCACTTT,CASSQDAGSSYNSPLHF
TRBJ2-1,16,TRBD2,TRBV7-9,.,TGTGCCAGCAGCCGGACTAGCTACAGCTCCTACAATGAGCAGTTCTTC,CASSRTSYSSYNEQFF
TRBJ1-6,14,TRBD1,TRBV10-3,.,TGTGCCATCTCACAGGGGTTAGGGAATTCACCCCTCCACTTT,CAISQGLGNSPLHF
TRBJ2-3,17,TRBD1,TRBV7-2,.,TGTGCCAGCAGCTTAGCCTACAGGGGGCGGTACACAGATACGCAGTATTTT,CASSLAYRGRYTDTQYF
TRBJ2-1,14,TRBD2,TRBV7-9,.,TGTGCCAGCAGCTTGAGCGGGGGCTACAATGAGCAGTTCTTC,CASSLSGGYNEQFF
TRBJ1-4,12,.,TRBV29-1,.,TGCAGCGTTGATCAGGGATCTGAAAAACTGTTTTTT,CSVDQGSEKLFF
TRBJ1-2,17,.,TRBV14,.,TGTGCCAGCAGCCAGCATTCAAACCCGACAGCGAACTATGGCTACACCTTC,CASSQHSNPTANYGYTF
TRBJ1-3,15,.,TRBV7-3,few,TGTGCCAGCAGCTTAAGCACAGACTCTGGAAACACCATATATTTT,CASSLSTDSGNTIYF
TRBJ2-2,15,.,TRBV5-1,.,TGCGCCAGCAGCTTGGTGGCATCGAACACCGGGGAGCTGTTTTTT,CASSLVASNTGELFF
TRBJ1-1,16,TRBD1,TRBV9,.,TGTGCCAGCAGCGAATACAGGGGGCGAGAGGACACTGAAGCTTTCTTT,CASSEYRGREDTEAFF
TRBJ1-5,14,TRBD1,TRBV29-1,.,TGCAGCGCCGCGACGGGACAGGGAAGTCAGCCCCAGCATTTT,CSAATGQGSQPQHF
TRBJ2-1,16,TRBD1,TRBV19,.,TGTGCCAGTAGTATAAGGACAGGGGGCCCCTACAATGAGCAGTTCTTC,CASSIRTGGPYNEQFF
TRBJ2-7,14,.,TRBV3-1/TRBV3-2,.,TGTGCCAGCAGTTATACCGGGGGATCCTACGAGCAGTACTTC,CASSYTGGSYEQYF
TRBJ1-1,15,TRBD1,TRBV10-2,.,TGCGCCAGCAGTGAACCGGGACAGCGGAACACTGAAGCTTTCTTT,CASSEPGQRNTEAFF
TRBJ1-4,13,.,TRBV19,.,TGTGCCAGTAGAACCGGGACTCGTGAAAAACTGTTTTTT,CASRTGTREKLFF
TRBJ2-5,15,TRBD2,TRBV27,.,TGTGCCAGCAGTCTCCCGGGAGGGGGAAGAGAGACCCAGTACTTC,CASSLPGGGRETQYF
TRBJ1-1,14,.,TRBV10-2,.,TGCGCCAGCCGATCGGACAGCTGGAACACTGAAGCTTTCTTT,CASRSDSWNTEAFF
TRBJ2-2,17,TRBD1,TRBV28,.,TGTGCCAGCAGTTTATTCAGGGGGCGCATGAGCACCGGGGAGCTGTTTTTT,CASSLFRGRMSTGELFF
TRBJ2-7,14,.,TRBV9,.,TGTGCCAGCAGCGTAGGGGAGACAGGTAACGAGCAGTACTTC,CASSVGETGNEQYF
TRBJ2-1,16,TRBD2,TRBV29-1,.,TGCAGCGTTGAAGATTGGGCGGGGGAATCCTACAATGAGCAGTTCTTC,CSVEDWAGESYNEQFF
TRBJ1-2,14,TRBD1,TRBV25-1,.,TGTGCCAGCAGTGAATTAGGGACAGGGTATGGCTACACCTTC,CASSELGTGYGYTF
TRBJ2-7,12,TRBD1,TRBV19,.,TGTGCCAGTAGGGCAGGGGGCAGCGAGCAGTACTTC,CASRAGGSEQYF
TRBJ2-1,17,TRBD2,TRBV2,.,TGTGCCAGCAGGGATGGAGCTAGCGGGAGGACGTACAATGAGCAGTTCTTC,CASRDGASGRTYNEQFF
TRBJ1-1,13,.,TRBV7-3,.,TGTGCCAGCAGCGTCCAACAGGGCACTGAAGCTTTCTTT,CASSVQQGTEAFF
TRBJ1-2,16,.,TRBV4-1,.,TGCGCCAGCAGCCAAGACCCCGCCCGGGGAAACTATGGCTACACCTTC,CASSQDPARGNYGYTF
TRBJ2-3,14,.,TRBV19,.,TGTGCCAGTAGTGATAGCACACTAGGCGATACGCAGTATTTT,CASSDSTLGDTQYF
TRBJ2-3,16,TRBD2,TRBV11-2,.,TGTGCCAGCAGCTTTGGGACTAGCCAGAGCACAGATACGCAGTATTTT,CASSFGTSQSTDTQYF
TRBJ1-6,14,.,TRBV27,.,TGTGCCAGTAGGGGTCCCCCCTATAATTCACCCCTCCACTTT,CASRGPPYNSPLHF
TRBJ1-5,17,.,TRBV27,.,TGTGCCAGCAGTTCCGGGTGGAAATCTGTTAGCAATCAGCCCCAGCATTTT,CASSSGWKSVSNQPQHF
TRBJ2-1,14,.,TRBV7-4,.,TGTGCCAGCAGCTTTGACATCCCGTACAATGAGCAGTTCTTC,CASSFDIPYNEQFF
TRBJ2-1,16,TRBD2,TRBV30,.,TGTGCCTGGAGTGTAACAGGTAGCGGGGGGGCCAATGAGCAGTTCTTC,CAWSVTGSGGANEQFF
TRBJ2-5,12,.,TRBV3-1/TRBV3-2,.,TGTGCCAGCCGGGGGTATGGAGAGACCCAGTACTTC,CASRGYGETQYF
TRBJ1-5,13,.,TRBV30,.,TGTGCCTGGAGTGTAGCCAGGGATCAGCCCCAGCATTTT,CAWSVARDQPQHF
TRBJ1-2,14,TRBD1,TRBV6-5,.,TGTGCCAGCAGGGGGGGACAGGCCGAATGGGGCTACACCTTC,CASRGGQAEWGYTF